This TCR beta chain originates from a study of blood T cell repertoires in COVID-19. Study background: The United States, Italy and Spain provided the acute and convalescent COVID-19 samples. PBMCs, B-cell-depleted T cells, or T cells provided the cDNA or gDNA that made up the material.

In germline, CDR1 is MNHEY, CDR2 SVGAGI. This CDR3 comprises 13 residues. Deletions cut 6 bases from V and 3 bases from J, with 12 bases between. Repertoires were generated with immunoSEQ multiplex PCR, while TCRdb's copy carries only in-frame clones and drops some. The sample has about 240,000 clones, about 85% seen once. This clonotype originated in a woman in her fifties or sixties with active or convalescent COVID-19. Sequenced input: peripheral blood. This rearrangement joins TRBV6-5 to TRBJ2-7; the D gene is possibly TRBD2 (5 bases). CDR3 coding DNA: TGTGCCAGCAGCCCCCATGAGGGCTACGAGCAGTACGTC. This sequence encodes CASSPHEGYEQYV.